This T cell receptor beta chain was identified in a study of shared clonotypes between healthy human individuals. Study-wide results and limits: For naive CD4 cells, approximately 4.7% of clonotypes were shared across a handful of donors.

Trimming cost V 1 base and J 1 base, with 2 bases left between them. CDR1 and CDR2 from the germline V gene are MNHNS and SASEGT. This CDR3 has 12 amino acids. Method: immunoSEQ multiplex PCR; TCRdb's copy keeps in-frame clones and lacks some. Altogether some 2 million clones are present, approximately 94% being singletons, with the ten largest covering about 1.1%. Comments on this clone: Its antigen is not identified.

Naive CD8 cells lacked CD45RO, underwent positive selection for CCR7 and left out terminally differentiated effector memory CD45RA+ cells. This sequence was found in a man aged 18 to 30 in good health. J is TRBJ2-7 and V is TRBV6-1; D remains unclear. Source material: naive CD8+ T cells sorted from blood. DNA of the CDR3: TGTGCCAGCAGTGAAGTTTCCTACGAGCAGTACTTC. Translation: CASSEVSYEQYF.